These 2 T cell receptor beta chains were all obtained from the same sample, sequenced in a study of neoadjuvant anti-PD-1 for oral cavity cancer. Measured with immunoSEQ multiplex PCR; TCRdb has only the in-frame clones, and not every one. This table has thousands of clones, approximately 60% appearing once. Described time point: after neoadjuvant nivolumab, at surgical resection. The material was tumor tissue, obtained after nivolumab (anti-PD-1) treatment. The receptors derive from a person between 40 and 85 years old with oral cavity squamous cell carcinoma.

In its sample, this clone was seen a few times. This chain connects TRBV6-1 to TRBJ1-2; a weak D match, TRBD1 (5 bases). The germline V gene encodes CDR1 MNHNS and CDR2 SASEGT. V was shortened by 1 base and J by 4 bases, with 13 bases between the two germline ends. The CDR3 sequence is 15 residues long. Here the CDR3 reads CASSEVLRASYGYTF. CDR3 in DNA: TGTGCCAGCAGTGAAGTCCTCAGGGCCAGCTATGGCTACACCTTC.

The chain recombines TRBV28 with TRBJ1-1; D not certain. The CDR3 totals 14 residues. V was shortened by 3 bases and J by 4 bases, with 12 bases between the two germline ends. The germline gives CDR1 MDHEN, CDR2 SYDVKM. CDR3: CASSFKLSGTEAFF. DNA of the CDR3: TGTGCCAGCAGTTTTAAGTTGAGTGGCACTGAAGCTTTCTTT.